Shown below are 3 T cell receptor beta chains from a single sample sequenced in a study of monozygotic twins with inflammatory bowel disease. Each CDR3 protein gets one entry in TCRdb, which reprocessed the 5' RACE reads and gives no DNA. This sample's table has 190,000 or so distinct CDR3 sequences. The specimen sequenced was blood. The receptors were gathered from a human donor with ulcerative colitis or Crohn's disease, or a healthy co-twin of an affected twin (not recorded which).

This chain uses TRBV3-1 with TRBJ2-5; the TRBD1 assignment by TCRdb is unverifiable without DNA. Germline V lookup: CDR1 LGHDT, CDR2 YNNKEL (reference sequence). The CDR3 spans 14 residues. This CDR3 is CASSQRTGSETQYF.

The chain is built from TRBV5-1 and TRBJ1-5; TCRdb outputs TRBD1, but without DNA this stays unchecked. Germline values: CDR1 SGHRS, CDR2 YFSETQ. CDR3 length: 15 residues. CDR3 residues: CASSLEGANNQPQHF.

V usage is TRBV7-9 and J usage is TRBJ1-1. This CDR3 is built from 15 residues. CDR1 SEHNR and CDR2 FQNEAQ come from the germline V gene (reference sequence). Here the CDR3 reads CASSLDRGSNTEAFF.